Following are 3 T cell receptor beta chains from one sample sequenced in a study of blood T cell repertoires in COVID-19. Using immunoSEQ multiplex PCR, the repertoire was profiled, and TCRdb retains in-frame clones only, with some absent. The table includes around 96,000 clones, roughly 96% detected once. Input material: peripheral blood. These receptor sequences come from a human donor with active COVID-19. The donor label of this sample is uncertain.

The chain uses TRBV12-2 and TRBJ1-1. TRBV12-2 is a pseudogene. CDR3 length: 15 amino acids. The CDR3 is CASRLLRGACTEAFF. The DNA of the CDR3 is TGTGCAAGTCGTCTTCTGCGGGGGGCGTGCACTGAAGCTTTCTTT.

The chain carries TRBV9 and TRBJ2-7, with a tentative D call TRBD1 (6 bases). The CDR3 is 15 amino acids. The germline V and J ends were trimmed by 2 bases and 2 bases, with 14 bases remaining between them. The germline V gene has CDR1 SGDLS and CDR2 YYNGEE. CDR3 bases: TGTGCCAGCAGCGTGGGGTCAGGGGACACCTACGAGCAGTACTTC. Translation: CASSVGSGDTYEQYF.

This chain uses TRBV7-9 with TRBJ1-1; D not resolved. Trimming stripped 6 bases from V and 1 base from J, with 6 bases between. Germline V CDR1 and CDR2: SEHNR, FQNEAQ (reference sequence). CDR3 length: 12 amino acids. As DNA, the CDR3 is TGTGCCAGCAGTCTATCGAACACTGAAGCTTTCTTT. Residues: CASSLSNTEAFF.